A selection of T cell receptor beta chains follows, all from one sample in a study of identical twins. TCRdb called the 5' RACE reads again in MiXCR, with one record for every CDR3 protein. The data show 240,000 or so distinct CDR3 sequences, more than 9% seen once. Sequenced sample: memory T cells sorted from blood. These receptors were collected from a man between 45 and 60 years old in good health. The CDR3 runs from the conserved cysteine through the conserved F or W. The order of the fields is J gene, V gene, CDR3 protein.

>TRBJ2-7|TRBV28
CASSRRAYEQYF
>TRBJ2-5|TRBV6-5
CASSCQGAMETQYF
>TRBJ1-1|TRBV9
CASSVVEVFTEAFF
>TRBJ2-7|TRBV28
CASSFLRVVSYEQYF
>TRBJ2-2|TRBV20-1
CSAGPAGGRTGELFF
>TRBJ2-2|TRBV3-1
CASSQPTSGGDTGELFF
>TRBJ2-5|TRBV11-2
CASTRVGGGAGETQYF
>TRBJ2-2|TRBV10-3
CAISVGGGTGELFF
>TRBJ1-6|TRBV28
CASSLSPEQKLLSWSYNSPLHF
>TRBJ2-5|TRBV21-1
CASSALGPGDQETQYF
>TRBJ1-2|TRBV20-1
CSASPGLGGYTF
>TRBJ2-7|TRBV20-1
CSARYQGISYEQYF
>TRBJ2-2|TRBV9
CASSVEAALRTGELFF
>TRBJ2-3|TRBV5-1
CASSPGTTDTQYF
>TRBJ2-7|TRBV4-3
CASSQEWDREPYEQYF
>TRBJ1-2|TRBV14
CASSQDTGLQYGYTF
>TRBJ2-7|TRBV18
CASSPDRVGLEQYF
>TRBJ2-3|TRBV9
CASSVAAGLGTDTQYF
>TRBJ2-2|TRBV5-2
CATALSSSLTLAGGRTGELFF
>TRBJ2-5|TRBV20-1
CSARRDREKETQYF
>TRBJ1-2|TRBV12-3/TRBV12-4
CASSRGQGVIYGYTF
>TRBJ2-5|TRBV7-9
CASSLVLGGQETQYF
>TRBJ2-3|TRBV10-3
CAIGTTDTQYF
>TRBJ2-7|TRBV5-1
CASSRGTFGGSHEQYF
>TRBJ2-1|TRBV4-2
CASSPRGQGIRNEQFF
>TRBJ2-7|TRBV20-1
CSARVVGNEQYF
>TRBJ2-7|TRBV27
CASRVMTGGVYEQYF
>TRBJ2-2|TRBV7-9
CASSSIRTGELFF
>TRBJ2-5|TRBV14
CASSDRQGKTQYF
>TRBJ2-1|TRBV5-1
CASSAGANYNEQFF
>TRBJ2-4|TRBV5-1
CASRGEGLLAKNIQYF
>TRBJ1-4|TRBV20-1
CSATPSASRREKLFF
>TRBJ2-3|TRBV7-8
CASSRKRAPRGGTDTQYF
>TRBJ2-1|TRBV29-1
CSVEVEQFF
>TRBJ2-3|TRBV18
CASSGTFPDTQYF
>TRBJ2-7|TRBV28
CASSFLAGGSYEQYF
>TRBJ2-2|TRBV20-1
CSARRSGGKAGELFF
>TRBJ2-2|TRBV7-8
CASSSGLVANTGELFF
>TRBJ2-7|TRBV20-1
CSAANSRDRFF